A single sample is the source of the 5 T cell receptor beta chains below, sequenced in a study of shared clonotypes between healthy human individuals. Assay used: immunoSEQ multiplex PCR; TCRdb lists only in-frame clones, some missing. The sample shows a few million clones, about 93% of them seen only once. CD45RO-negative cells were positively selected for CCR7, leaving out terminally differentiated effector memory CD45RA+ cells. The sequencing input was naive CD8+ T cells from PBMCs. The receptors derive from a man aged 18 to 30 in good health. Some clones in this sample may be carry-over from other donors' samples.

The CDR3 region is CATDGPEGPPNTEAFF. DNA of the CDR3: TGTGCCACCGACGGGCCTGAGGGTCCGCCGAACACTGAAGCTTTCTTT. The genes are TRBV28 and TRBJ1-1; D is ambiguous. Trimming stripped 10 bases from V and 1 base from J, with 22 bases between. CDR1 is MDHEN and CDR2 is SYDVKM in the germline V gene. The CDR3 has 16 amino acids.

The chain is built from TRBV4-1 and TRBJ1-5; D is perhaps TRBD1 (6 bases). The CDR3 spans 15 residues. Germline assignment: CDR1 MGHRA and CDR2 YSYEKL. The V end lost 5 bases, the J end lost 0 bases, and 11 bases lay between the germline ends. CDR3 nucleotide sequence: TGCGCCAGCAGCGGAGGACAGAATAGCAATCAGCCCCAGCATTTT. This translates into CASSGGQNSNQPQHF.

The V call is TRBV11-2, the J call TRBJ2-3; possibly TRBD1 or TRBD2 for D (6 bases each). Trimming removed 5 bases from V and 2 bases from J, with 17 bases in between. The CDR3 length is 16 residues. Germline lookup yields CDR1 SGHAT and CDR2 FQNNGV. DNA of the CDR3: TGTGCCAGCAGCCCAATATGGGGGGCACCCACAGATACGCAGTATTTT. Translated: CASSPIWGAPTDTQYF. The complete variable domain, with remaining parts taken from reference TRBV11-2 and TRBJ2-3, reads EAGVAQSPRYKIIEKRQSVAFWCNPISGHATLYWYQQILGQGPKLLIQFQNNGVVDDSQLPKDRFSAERLKGVDSTLKIQPAKLEDSAVYLCASSPIWGAPTDTQYFGPGTRLTVL.

This chain joins TRBV9 and TRBJ1-1; tentative D call: TRBD1 (6 bases). The germline V gene has CDR1 SGDLS and CDR2 YYNGEE. The CDR3 spans 17 residues. V shed 3 bases and J shed 2 bases, with 20 bases lying between them. The CDR3 coding sequence is TGTGCCAGCAGCGAGAACAGGGAGATCGAGGGTAACACTGAAGCTTTCTTT. Its protein product is CASSENREIEGNTEAFF.

This sequence joins TRBV11-3 and TRBJ2-1, with 7 positions matching TRBD2. The germline V gene has CDR1 SGHNT and CDR2 YENEEA. The CDR3 runs to 15 residues. With 3 bases clipped from V and 0 bases from J, the junction kept 2 bases outside the gene matches. The CDR3 nucleotides read TGTGCCAGCAGCTTTGGGAGGGCCTCCTACAATGAGCAGTTCTTC. Its protein product is CASSFGRASYNEQFF.